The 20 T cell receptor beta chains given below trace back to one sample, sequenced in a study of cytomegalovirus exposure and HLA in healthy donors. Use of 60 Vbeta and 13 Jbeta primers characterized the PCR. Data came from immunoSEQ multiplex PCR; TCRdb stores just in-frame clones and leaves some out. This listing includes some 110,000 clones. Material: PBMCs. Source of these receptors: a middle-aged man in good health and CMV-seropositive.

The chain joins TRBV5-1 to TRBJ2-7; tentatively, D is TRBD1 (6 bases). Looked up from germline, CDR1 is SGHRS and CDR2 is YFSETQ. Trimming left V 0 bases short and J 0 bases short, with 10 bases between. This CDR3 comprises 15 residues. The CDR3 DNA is TGCGCCAGCAGCTTGGTAGGGGGTAGCTCCTACGAGCAGTACTTC. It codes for CASSLVGGSSYEQYF.

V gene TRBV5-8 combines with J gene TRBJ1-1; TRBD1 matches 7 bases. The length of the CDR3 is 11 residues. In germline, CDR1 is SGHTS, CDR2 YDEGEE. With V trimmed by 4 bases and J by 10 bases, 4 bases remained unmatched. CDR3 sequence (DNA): TGTGCCAGCAGCCGGGACAGTTCAGCTTTCTTT. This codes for CASSRDSSAFF.

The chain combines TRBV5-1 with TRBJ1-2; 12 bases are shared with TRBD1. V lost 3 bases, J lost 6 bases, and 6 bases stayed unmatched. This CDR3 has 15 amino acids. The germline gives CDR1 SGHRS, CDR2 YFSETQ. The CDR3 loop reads CASSYPGQGANGYTF. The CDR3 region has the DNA TGCGCCAGCAGCTACCCGGGACAGGGGGCGAATGGCTACACCTTC. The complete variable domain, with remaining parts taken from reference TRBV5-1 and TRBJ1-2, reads KAGVTQTPRYLIKTRGQQVTLSCSPISGHRSVSWYQQTPGQGLQFLFEYFSETQRNKGNFPGRFSGRQFSNSRSEMNVSTLELGDSALYLCASSYPGQGANGYTFGSGTRLTVV.

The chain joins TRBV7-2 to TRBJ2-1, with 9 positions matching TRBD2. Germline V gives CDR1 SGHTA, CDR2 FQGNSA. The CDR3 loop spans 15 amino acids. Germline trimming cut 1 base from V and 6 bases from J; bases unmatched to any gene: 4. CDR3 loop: CASSLVAGEGNEQFF. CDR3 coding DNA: TGTGCCAGCAGCTTAGTAGCGGGAGAAGGCAATGAGCAGTTCTTC. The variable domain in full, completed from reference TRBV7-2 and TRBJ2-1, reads GAGVSQSPSNKVTEKGKDVELRCDPISGHTALYWYRQSLGQGLEFLIYFQGNSAPDKSGLPSDRFSAERTGGSVSTLTIQRTQQEDSAVYLCASSLVAGEGNEQFFGPGTRLTVL.

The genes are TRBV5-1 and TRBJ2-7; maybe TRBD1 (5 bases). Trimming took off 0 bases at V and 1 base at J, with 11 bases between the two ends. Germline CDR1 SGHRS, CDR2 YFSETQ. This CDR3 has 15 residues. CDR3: CASSLEGKGSYEQYF. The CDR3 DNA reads TGCGCCAGCAGCTTGGAAGGGAAGGGGTCCTACGAGCAGTACTTC.

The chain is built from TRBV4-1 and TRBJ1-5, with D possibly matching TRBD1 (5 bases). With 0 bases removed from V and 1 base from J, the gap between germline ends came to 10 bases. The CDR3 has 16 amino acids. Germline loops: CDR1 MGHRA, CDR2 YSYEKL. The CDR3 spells CASSQDGHPSNQPQHF. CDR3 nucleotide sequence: TGCGCCAGCAGCCAAGACGGACACCCCAGCAATCAGCCCCAGCATTTT.

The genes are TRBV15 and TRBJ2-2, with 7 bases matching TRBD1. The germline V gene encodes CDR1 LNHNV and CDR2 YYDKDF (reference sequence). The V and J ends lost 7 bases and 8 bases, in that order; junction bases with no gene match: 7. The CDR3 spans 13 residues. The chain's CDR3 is CATTLDRAGELFF. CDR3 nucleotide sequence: TGTGCCACCACCCTAGACAGGGCAGGGGAGCTGTTTTTT.

CDR3 amino acids: CASSFQGYEQYF. The CDR3 bases are TGCGCCAGCAGCTTCCAGGGTTACGAGCAGTACTTC. This chain connects TRBV5-1 to TRBJ2-7; D possibly corresponds to TRBD1 (5 bases). Germline V lookup: CDR1 SGHRS, CDR2 YFSETQ. The CDR3 has 12 amino acids. V was cut by 2 bases and J by 4 bases, with 7 bases left in between.

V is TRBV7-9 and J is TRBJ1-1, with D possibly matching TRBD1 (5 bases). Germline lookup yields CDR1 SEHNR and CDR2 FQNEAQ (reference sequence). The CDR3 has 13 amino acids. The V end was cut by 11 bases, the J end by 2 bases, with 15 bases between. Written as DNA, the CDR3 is TGTGCCGTGGGACTCACCGTTAACACTGAAGCTTTCTTT. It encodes CAVGLTVNTEAFF.

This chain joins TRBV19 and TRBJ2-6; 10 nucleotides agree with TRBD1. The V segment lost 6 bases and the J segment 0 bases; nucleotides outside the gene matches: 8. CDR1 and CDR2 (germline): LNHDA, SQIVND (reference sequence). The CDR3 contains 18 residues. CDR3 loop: CASSRDRGLFSGANVLTF. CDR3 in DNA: TGTGCCAGTAGCCGGGACAGGGGTTTATTCTCTGGGGCCAACGTCCTGACTTTC.

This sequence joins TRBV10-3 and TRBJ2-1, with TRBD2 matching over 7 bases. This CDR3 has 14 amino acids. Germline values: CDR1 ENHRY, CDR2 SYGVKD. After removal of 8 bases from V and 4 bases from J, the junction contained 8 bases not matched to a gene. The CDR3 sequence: CAIGGRVNYNEQFF. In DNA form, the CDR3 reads TGTGCCATCGGCGGGAGAGTTAATTACAATGAGCAGTTCTTC.

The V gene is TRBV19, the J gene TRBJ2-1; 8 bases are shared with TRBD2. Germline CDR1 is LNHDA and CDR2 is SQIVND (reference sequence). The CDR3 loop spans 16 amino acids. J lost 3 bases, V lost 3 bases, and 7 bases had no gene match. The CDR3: CASSMIAGSVYNEQFF. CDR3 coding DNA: TGTGCCAGTAGTATGATAGCGGGATCCGTCTACAATGAGCAGTTCTTC.

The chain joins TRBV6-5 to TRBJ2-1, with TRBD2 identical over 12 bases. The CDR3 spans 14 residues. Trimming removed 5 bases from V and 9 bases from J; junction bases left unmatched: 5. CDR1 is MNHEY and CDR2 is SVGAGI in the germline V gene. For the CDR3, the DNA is TGTGCCAGCAGTCTCCGACTAGCGGGAGTTGAGCAGTTCTTC. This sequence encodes CASSLRLAGVEQFF.

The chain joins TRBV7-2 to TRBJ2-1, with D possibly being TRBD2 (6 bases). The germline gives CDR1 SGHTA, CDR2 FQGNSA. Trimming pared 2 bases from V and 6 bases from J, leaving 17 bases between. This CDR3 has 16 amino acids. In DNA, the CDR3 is TGTGCCAGCAGCTTATTCTTGTTTGGGGGGAGCAATGAGCAGTTCTTC. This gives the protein CASSLFLFGGSNEQFF.

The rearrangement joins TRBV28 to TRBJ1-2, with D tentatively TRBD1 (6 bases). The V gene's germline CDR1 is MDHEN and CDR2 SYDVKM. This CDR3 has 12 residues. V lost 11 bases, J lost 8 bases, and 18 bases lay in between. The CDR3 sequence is CAVGGGRIGYTF. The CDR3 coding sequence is TGTGCCGTCGGGGGGGGCAGAATAGGCTACACCTTC.

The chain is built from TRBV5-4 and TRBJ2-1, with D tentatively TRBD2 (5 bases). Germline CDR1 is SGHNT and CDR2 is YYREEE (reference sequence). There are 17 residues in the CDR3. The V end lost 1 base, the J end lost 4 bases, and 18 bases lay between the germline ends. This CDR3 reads CASSLMRSTEGYNEQFF. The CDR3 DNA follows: TGTGCCAGCAGCTTGATGAGGTCAACCGAGGGTTACAATGAGCAGTTCTTC. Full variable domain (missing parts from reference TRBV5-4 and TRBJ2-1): ETGVTQSPTHLIKTRGQQVTLRCSSQSGHNTVSWYQQALGQGPQFIFQYYREEENGRGNFPPRFSGLQFPNYSSELNVNALELDDSALYLCASSLMRSTEGYNEQFFGPGTRLTVL.

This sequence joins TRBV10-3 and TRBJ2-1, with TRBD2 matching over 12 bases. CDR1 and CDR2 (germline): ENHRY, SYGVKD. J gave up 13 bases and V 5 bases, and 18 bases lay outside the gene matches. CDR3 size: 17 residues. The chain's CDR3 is CAISNLLAGGPEVHQFF. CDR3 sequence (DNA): TGTGCCATCAGTAACCTTCTAGCGGGAGGGCCTGAGGTTCATCAGTTCTTC.

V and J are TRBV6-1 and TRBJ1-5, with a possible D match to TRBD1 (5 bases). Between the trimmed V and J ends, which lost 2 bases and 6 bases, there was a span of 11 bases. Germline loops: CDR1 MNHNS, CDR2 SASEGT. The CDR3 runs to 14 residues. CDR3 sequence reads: CASSERGIPQPQHF. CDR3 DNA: TGTGCCAGCAGTGAACGGGGGATCCCTCAGCCCCAGCATTTT.

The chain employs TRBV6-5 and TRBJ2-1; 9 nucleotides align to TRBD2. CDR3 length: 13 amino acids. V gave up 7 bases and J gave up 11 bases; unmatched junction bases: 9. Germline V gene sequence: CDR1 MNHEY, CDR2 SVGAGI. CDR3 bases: TGTGCCAGCACAAACGCGGGAGGGCCTAAGCAGTTCTTC. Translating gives CASTNAGGPKQFF.

The CDR3 DNA reads as TGTGCCAGCCAAGAGTCCACCTACGAGCAGTACTTC. Protein: CASQESTYEQYF. V is TRBV2 and J is TRBJ2-5; D is ambiguous. The J call is uncertain, as TRBJ2-7 better fits the DNA end. CDR1 is SNHLY and CDR2 is FYNNEI in the germline V gene. CDR3 size: 12 residues.